The 10 T cell receptor beta chains listed next were all sequenced from one sample in a study of a mutant IDH1 vaccine in newly diagnosed glioma. Time point defined: week 35, safety follow-up. A single vaccine dose contained 300 ug of mutant IDH1 20-mer peptide, and topical imiquimod was used with it. Using immunoSEQ multiplex PCR, the repertoire was profiled, and TCRdb retains in-frame clones only, with some absent. Counted here are about 64,000 clones, roughly 71% occurring once; the ten biggest clones make up 4.7%. The antigens for these receptors are not known. This specimen consisted of PBMCs, obtained from a glioma patient whose treatment included an IDH1 peptide vaccine. The receptor source for this set is a man aged 45-60 years with glioma.

V gene TRBV4-3 combines with J gene TRBJ2-5, with 9 nucleotides matching TRBD1. This CDR3 is 16 amino acids long. Per germline, CDR1 LGHNA and CDR2 YSLEER. With V trimmed by 2 bases and J by 4 bases, 8 bases remained unmatched. Written as DNA, the CDR3 is TGCGCCAGCAGCCAAACCGGGACAGGGCGTAGAGAGACCCAGTACTTC. This translates into CASSQTGTGRRETQYF.

The genes are TRBV4-2 and TRBJ2-2; the match to TRBD1 covers 8 bases. V lost 6 bases, J lost 2 bases, and 5 bases stayed unmatched. The CDR3 runs 15 residues. Germline V gives CDR1 LGHNA, CDR2 YNFKEQ. The CDR3 nucleotides read TGTGCCAGCAGTCTGGACAGGGTCAACACCGGGGAGCTGTTTTTT. Translating it yields CASSLDRVNTGELFF.

The CDR3 DNA reads TGCGCCAGCAGCCGGTGGGGCAGGGATGAAGCTTTCTTT. This sequence encodes CASSRWGRDEAFF. The rearrangement links TRBV5-1 to TRBJ1-1; tentative D call: TRBD1 (5 bases). The V and J ends lost 4 bases and 7 bases respectively, with 14 bases between them. CDR3 length: 13 amino acids. Looked up from germline, CDR1 is SGHRS and CDR2 is YFSETQ.

The rearrangement uses TRBV18 and TRBJ1-5; no definite D call. The CDR3 spans 14 residues. The germline CDR1 and CDR2 sequences are KGHSH and LQKENI. Trimming removed 5 bases at V and 0 bases at J, with 8 bases between. The CDR3 DNA follows: TGTGCCAGCTCAGAAGGTCCTAGCAATCAGCCCCAGCATTTT. This translates into CASSEGPSNQPQHF. The full variable domain, its missing parts supplied by reference TRBV18 and TRBJ1-5, is NAGVMQNPRHLVRRRGQEARLRCSPMKGHSHVYWYRQLPEEGLKFMVYLQKENIIDESGMPKERFSAEFPKEGPSILRIQQVVRGDSAAYFCASSEGPSNQPQHFGDGTRLSIL.

This sequence joins TRBV28 and TRBJ2-7; D remains unclear. V dropped 4 bases and J dropped 1 base, with 11 bases sitting between them. CDR1 is MDHEN, CDR2 SYDVKM, per germline. The CDR3 runs 14 residues. CDR3 nucleotide sequence: TGTGCCAGCAGTTCCCCGAGTGGTTCCTACGAGCAGTACTTC. Amino acid sequence: CASSSPSGSYEQYF.

This rearrangement joins TRBV29-1 to TRBJ1-6, with D hard to call. CDR1 and CDR2 (germline): SQVTM, ANQGSEA. The CDR3 runs 14 residues. The V end lost 5 bases, the J end lost 0 bases, and 8 bases lay between the germline ends. CDR3 sequence reads: CSVIPSSYNSPLHF. DNA for the CDR3: TGCAGCGTTATCCCGAGCTCCTATAATTCACCCCTCCACTTT.

The chain employs TRBV16 and TRBJ2-7; the match to TRBD1 covers 9 bases. Germline-derived CDR1 and CDR2 are KGHSY and FQNENV. The CDR3 is 15 amino acids. V trimming: 4 bases; J trimming: 3 bases; junction bases outside the gene matches: 7. CDR3 nucleotide sequence: TGTGCCAGCAGCCCGGGCCGGGACAGGGACTACGAGCAGTACTTC. It codes for CASSPGRDRDYEQYF.

This chain uses TRBV14 with TRBJ2-5; maybe TRBD1 (5 bases). There are 15 residues in the CDR3. V was cut by 1 base and J by 2 bases, with 11 bases left in between. The germline V gene has CDR1 SGHDN and CDR2 FVKESK. CDR3 residues: CASSQVGTGQETQYF. The CDR3 DNA follows: TGTGCCAGCAGCCAAGTCGGTACAGGACAAGAGACCCAGTACTTC.

This clone was observed a single time. This chain links TRBV5-1 with TRBJ1-6; D possibly corresponds to TRBD1 (5 bases). Trimming left V 5 bases short and J 13 bases short, with 16 bases between. The CDR3 is 13 amino acids. Germline V CDR1 and CDR2: SGHRS, YFSETQ. In nucleotides, the CDR3 is TGCGCCAGCAGGACAGAGTCAGGATCGCCCCTCCACTTT. This gives the protein CASRTESGSPLHF.

In its sample, this clone was seen once. The V call is TRBV29-1, the J call TRBJ1-2, with TRBD1 matching 8 bases. The CDR3 contains 15 residues. With 7 bases clipped from V and 2 bases from J, the junction kept 12 bases outside the gene matches. Germline loops: CDR1 SQVTM, CDR2 ANQGSEA. CDR3 residues: CSARQGARENYGYTF. In DNA, the CDR3 is TGCAGCGCCCGGCAGGGGGCGAGGGAAAACTATGGCTACACCTTC.